This TCR beta chain originates from a study of blood T cell repertoires in COVID-19. About the research overall: COVID-19 samples from acute and convalescent phases originated in the United States, Italy and Spain. PBMCs, B-cell-depleted T cells, or T cells provided the cDNA or gDNA that made up the material.

As originally analysed: Reference gene primer amplification yielded estimated nucleated cell counts. Measured with immunoSEQ multiplex PCR; TCRdb has only the in-frame clones, and not every one. The V and J calls and clone size were taken over from that table, and D and trimming were inferred from the DNA. This sample has about 30,000 clones; more than 65% occur once, and the top ten carry 2.5% to 3.5%. This sequence was found in a man between 65 and 79 years old with COVID-19, enrolled during active disease. Material: peripheral blood.

The chain's CDR3 is CASTRSGSSYEQYF. As DNA, the CDR3 is TGTGCCTCAACCCGGAGCGGGTCTTCCTACGAGCAGTACTTC. This chain joins TRBV6-5 and TRBJ2-7; a possible D gene is TRBD2 (6 bases). V was clipped by 11 bases and J by 1 base, with 18 bases between them. Germline V CDR1 and CDR2: MNHEY, SVGAGI. CDR3 length: 14 amino acids.